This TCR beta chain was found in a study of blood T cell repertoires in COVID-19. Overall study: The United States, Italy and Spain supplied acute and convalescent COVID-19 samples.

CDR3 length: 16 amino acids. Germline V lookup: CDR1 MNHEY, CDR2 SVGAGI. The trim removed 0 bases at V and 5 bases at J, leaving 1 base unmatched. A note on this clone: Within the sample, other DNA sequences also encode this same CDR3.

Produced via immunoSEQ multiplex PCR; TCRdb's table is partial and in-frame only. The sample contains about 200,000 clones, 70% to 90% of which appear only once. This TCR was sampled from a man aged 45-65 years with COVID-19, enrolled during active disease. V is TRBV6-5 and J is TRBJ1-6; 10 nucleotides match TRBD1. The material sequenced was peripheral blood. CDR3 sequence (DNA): TGTGCCAGCAGTTACTCGGACAGGGGGAATAATTCACCCCTCCACTTT. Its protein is CASSYSDRGNNSPLHF.